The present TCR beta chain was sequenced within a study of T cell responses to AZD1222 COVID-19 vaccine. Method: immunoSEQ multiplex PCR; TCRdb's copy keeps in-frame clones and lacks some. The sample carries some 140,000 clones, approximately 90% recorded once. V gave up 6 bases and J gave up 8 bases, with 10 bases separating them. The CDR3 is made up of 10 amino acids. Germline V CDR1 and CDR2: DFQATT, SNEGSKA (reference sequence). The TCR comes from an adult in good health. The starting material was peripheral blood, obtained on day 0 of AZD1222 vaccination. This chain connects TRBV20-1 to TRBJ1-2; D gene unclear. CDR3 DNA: TGCAGTGCCCGCCAAGGCGGCTACACCTTC. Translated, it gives CSARQGGYTF.